The following is a T cell receptor beta chain sequence with its context. As a fraction of the sample, this clonotype is medium-sized (0.01 to 0.1%). Its antigen remains undetermined. No much larger clone exists at a distance of one base, and base qualities are not known. The data originate from a study. The data were produced on an Illumina MiSeq. Using fastp trimming at Q25 and MiXCR clonotype assembly, TCRdb reanalyzed the public sequencing data and kept in-frame beta chains. A single entry per CDR3 protein holds the most common genes and DNA from its merged rows. This sample has about 3,000 distinct CDR3 sequences in its table, and around 9.8% of those were observed once. The biggest ten clones account for about 6% of the sample. Its CDR3 holds 17 amino acids, cysteine through phenylalanine. The read is trimmed to its CDR3 DNA, 51 bases read in frame from base 1. Trimming removed 1 base from V and 0 bases from J, leaving 13 bases between the germline ends. The germline V gene sets CDR1 to SGHTA and CDR2 to FQGNSA.

The source is a human donor with rheumatoid arthritis. The sample comprised CD4+ T cells from synovial fluid. The chain is assembled from TRBV7-2 and TRBJ2-1; the D segment may tentatively be TRBD1 or TRBD2, each giving 5 matched bases. At the DNA level, the sequence is TGTGCCAGCAGCTTAGTTGGTGCAGGGAGCTCCTACAATGAGCAGTTCTTC. Its amino acids are CASSLVGAGSSYNEQFF.